Reported below is one T cell receptor beta chain. The antigen is unknown. The data belong to a study of cytomegalovirus exposure and HLA in healthy donors. Notes on the study in general: Reports showed the classifier diagnosing cytomegalovirus status with high specificity and sensitivity. The authors later found most CMV-associated TCR beta chains appeared HLA-restricted. Analyses of presence and absence presupposed an approximately uniform sequencing depth across donors. Researchers catalogued roughly 150 TCR beta chains as cytomegalovirus-associated.

The J segment lost 4 bases and the V segment lost 4 bases, leaving 6 bases of the junction unmatched. Germline assignment: CDR1 MGHRA and CDR2 YSYEKL. This CDR3 spans 14 amino acids. Primers included in the PCR were 60 Vbeta and 13 Jbeta primers. Using immunoSEQ multiplex PCR, the repertoire was profiled, and TCRdb retains in-frame clones only, with some absent. The data hold about 170,000 clones, with 70% to 90% observed a single time. This sequence joins TRBV4-1 and TRBJ1-1, with 7 bases matching TRBD1. The clonotype was recovered from a man under 40 in good health and CMV-seropositive. What was sequenced was PBMCs. As DNA, the CDR3 is TGCGCCAGCAGCCGGTCAGGGGGGCTCACTGAAGCTTTCTTT. Amino acid sequence: CASSRSGGLTEAFF.